What follows are 18 T cell receptor beta chains derived from one specimen sequenced in a study of blood T cell repertoires in COVID-19. Profiling relied on immunoSEQ multiplex PCR, and the TCRdb table lists in-frame clones only, not all of them. The data hold 150,000 to 200,000 clones, with roughly 84% observed a single time. What was sequenced was peripheral blood. All receptors derive from an elderly woman with acute or convalescent COVID-19.

The chain is built from TRBV6-6 and TRBJ1-2; 9 positions agree with TRBD1. Looked up from germline, CDR1 is MNHNY and CDR2 is SVGAGI (reference sequence). This CDR3 region has 13 residues. The V and J ends lost 7 bases and 8 bases, in that order; junction bases with no gene match: 8. CDR3 loop: CASTQQGAGGYTF. The DNA for the CDR3 is TGTGCCAGCACCCAACAGGGGGCGGGGGGCTACACCTTC.

This clone was observed a few times. V is TRBV4-1 and J is TRBJ2-7; no definite D call. The V end lost 1 base, the J end lost 2 bases, and 9 bases lay between the germline ends. CDR1 is MGHRA and CDR2 is YSYEKL in the germline V gene. CDR3 length equals 14 residues. The DNA of the CDR3 is TGCGCCAGCAGCCAAGCCAACGGAGCCTACGAGCAGTACTTC. It is translated as CASSQANGAYEQYF.

The V gene is TRBV4-3, the J gene TRBJ2-2; 9 positions match TRBD2. CDR3 size: 16 residues. Germline assignment: CDR1 LGHNA and CDR2 YSLEER. V shed 1 base and J 6 bases; nucleotides not matched to a gene: 6. Here the CDR3 DNA reads TGCGCCAGCAGCCAAGCCCCAGCGGGGGGCCCCGGGGAGCTGTTTTTT. It encodes CASSQAPAGGPGELFF.

The V call is TRBV2, the J call TRBJ1-2, with 10 bases lining up with TRBD1. V shed 6 bases, J shed 6 bases, and the junction held 7 bases outside the gene matches. Germline values: CDR1 SNHLY, CDR2 FYNNEI. This CDR3 has 14 residues. The CDR3 region is CASSSGTGVDGYTF. The CDR3 nucleotides read TGTGCCAGCAGCTCCGGGACAGGGGTAGATGGCTACACCTTC.

V is TRBV18 and J is TRBJ1-4, with a tentative D call TRBD1 (6 bases). Trimming cost V 0 bases and J 1 base, with 6 bases left between them. The CDR3 totals 15 residues. CDR1 and CDR2 from the germline V gene are KGHSH and LQKENI. The CDR3: CASSPPRGTNEKLFF. Here the CDR3 DNA reads TGTGCCAGCTCACCACCCAGGGGAACTAATGAAAAACTGTTTTTT.

This chain joins TRBV6-5 and TRBJ2-7, with 7 bases that match TRBD1. This CDR3 contains 14 residues. Unmatched junction bases numbered 9, after V lost 7 bases and J lost 3 bases. Germline V gene lookup returns CDR1 MNHEY and CDR2 SVGAGI. CDR3 coding DNA: TGTGCCAGCAAAGGACAGGTACTATTCTACGAGCAGTACTTC. It encodes CASKGQVLFYEQYF.

The chain employs TRBV12-3 or TRBV12-4 and TRBJ1-5; D remains ambiguous. The V and J ends lost 5 bases and 7 bases respectively, with 12 bases between them. The CDR3 length is 13 residues. The CDR3 bases are TGTGCCAGCAGTCCCCGGGGAGCCCAGCCCCAGCATTTT. Amino acids: CASSPRGAQPQHF.

This clone showed up just a few times. The chain joins TRBV19 to TRBJ1-3; TRBD1 matches 9 bases. J gave up 3 bases and V 5 bases, and 8 bases lay outside the gene matches. This CDR3 spans 16 amino acids. Germline V gene lookup returns CDR1 LNHDA and CDR2 SQIVND (reference sequence). In nucleotides, the CDR3 is TGTGCCAGTAGTTCCTTGGACAGGGGCCATGGAAACACCATATATTTT. It is translated as CASSSLDRGHGNTIYF.

The chain uses TRBV24-1 and TRBJ1-2, with D tentatively TRBD1 (5 bases). CDR3 size: 15 residues. V lost 5 bases to trimming and J lost 4 bases, with 16 bases between them. Germline V lookup: CDR1 KGHDR, CDR2 SFDVKD. The CDR3 coding sequence is TGTGCCACCAGTGGCCTTGAGGCAGGGTTCTATGGCTACACCTTC. Protein sequence: CATSGLEAGFYGYTF.

The table lists this clone with a few counts. The CDR3: CASILTGSHGLRNTEAFF. Here the CDR3 DNA reads TGTGCCAGTATCCTTACCGGGTCCCATGGCCTAAGGAACACTGAAGCTTTCTTT. This sequence joins TRBV19 and TRBJ1-1, with D unresolved. Per germline, CDR1 LNHDA and CDR2 SQIVND (reference sequence). V was pared by 7 bases and J by 1 base, with 25 bases between. This CDR3 is built from 18 residues.

In DNA form, the CDR3 reads TGTGCCAGCAGTGCGGACTTGAGCACAGATACGCAGTATTTT. Translated, it gives CASSADLSTDTQYF. The chain recombines TRBV2 with TRBJ2-3, with D perhaps TRBD2 (5 bases). The V gene's germline CDR1 is SNHLY and CDR2 FYNNEI. V lost 4 bases and J 0 bases, leaving 8 bases between the germline ends. The CDR3 is made up of 14 amino acids. The variable domain in full, with the rest retrieved from reference TRBV2 and TRBJ2-3, is EPEVTQTPSHQVTQMGQEVILRCVPISNHLYFYWYRQILGQKVEFLVSFYNNEISEKSEIFDDQFSVERPDGSNFTLKIRSTKLEDSAMYFCASSADLSTDTQYFGPGTRLTVL.

The J gene is TRBJ1-2, the V gene TRBV29-1, with D unresolved. CDR3 size: 13 residues. V lost 1 base and J lost 4, with 10 bases in between. Germline assignment: CDR1 SQVTM and CDR2 ANQGSEA. The CDR3 DNA reads TGCAGCGTTGAAGGGGCAGGCCCCTATGGCTACACCTTC. It yields the protein CSVEGAGPYGYTF.

The chain combines TRBV14 with TRBJ2-1; TRBD2 agrees at 10 bases. The germline gives CDR1 SGHDN, CDR2 FVKESK. The CDR3 has 15 residues. Trimming took 6 bases from V and 7 from J; bases not matched to a gene: 9. CDR3 sequence (DNA): TGTGCCAGCAGTCTTCTAGCGGGAGTAATTAATGAGCAGTTCTTC. Translation gives CASSLLAGVINEQFF.

The chain combines TRBV4-3 with TRBJ1-5; 7 bases agree with TRBD1. The CDR3 has 15 residues. The germline V gene has CDR1 LGHNA and CDR2 YSLEER. J was trimmed by 4 bases and V by 2 bases; bases with no gene match: 5. CDR3 sequence reads: CASSQIWTGNQPQHF. The CDR3 nucleotides are TGCGCCAGCAGCCAAATTTGGACAGGTAATCAGCCCCAGCATTTT.

The chain combines TRBV6-6 with TRBJ2-2; maybe TRBD2 (5 bases). The germline gives CDR1 MNHNY, CDR2 SVGAGI (reference sequence). V was clipped by 0 bases and J by 8 bases, with 13 bases between them. The CDR3 has 15 amino acids. This chain's CDR3 is CASSYSLVASGELFF. In DNA form, the CDR3 reads TGTGCCAGCAGTTACTCTCTGGTAGCGTCGGGGGAGCTGTTTTTT.

This sequence joins TRBV6-5 and TRBJ2-3; 7 bases agree with TRBD2. V was clipped by 5 bases and J by 0 bases; unmatched bases: 5. The CDR3 loop spans 15 amino acids. Germline assignment: CDR1 MNHEY and CDR2 SVGAGI. This CDR3 is CASSPTSLSTDTQYF. CDR3 sequence (DNA): TGTGCCAGCAGTCCGACTAGCTTAAGCACAGATACGCAGTATTTT.

The CDR3 is CASSRGTGWPNEKLFF. CDR3 DNA sequence: TGTGCCAGCAGCCGAGGGACAGGATGGCCTAATGAAAAACTGTTTTTT. This chain joins TRBV5-4 and TRBJ1-4; 8 nucleotides align to TRBD1. The V and J ends lost 4 bases and 3 bases, in that order; junction bases with no gene match: 8. Germline assignment: CDR1 SGHNT and CDR2 YYREEE (reference sequence). The CDR3 is made up of 16 amino acids.

The V gene is TRBV4-3, the J gene TRBJ2-1, with 9 bases aligning to TRBD1. CDR1 and CDR2 (germline): LGHNA, YSLEER. The CDR3 sequence is 15 residues long. The J segment lost 4 bases and the V segment lost 2 bases, leaving 3 bases of the junction unmatched. The CDR3 coding sequence is TGCGCCAGCAGCCAACCGGGACAGGGTTACAATGAGCAGTTCTTC. This codes for CASSQPGQGYNEQFF.